This passage covers 13 T cell receptor beta chains from one sample sequenced in a study of blood T cell repertoires in COVID-19. Sequencing used immunoSEQ multiplex PCR; TCRdb keeps in-frame clones, though not all of them. The sample consists of 45,000 to 55,000 clones, about 89% of them appearing once. Sequencing input: peripheral blood. The origin of the receptors is a human donor in a cohort sampled during active COVID-19.

This clone was detected once. The DNA of the CDR3 is TGTGCCAGCAGCCCCCGGACAGGGAGGTCCTATGGCTACACCTTC. It yields the protein CASSPRTGRSYGYTF. The V gene is TRBV5-4, the J gene TRBJ1-2; 8 bases fit TRBD1. In germline, CDR1 is SGHNT, CDR2 YYREEE (reference sequence). CDR3 size: 15 residues. V was clipped by 4 bases and J by 4 bases; unmatched bases: 9.

This clone is medium-sized in the sample. The V call is TRBV18, the J call TRBJ1-5; D remains ambiguous. The CDR3 sequence is 13 residues long. Germline V gives CDR1 KGHSH, CDR2 LQKENI. V lost 3 bases to trimming and J lost 2 bases, with 5 bases between them. CDR3 DNA sequence: TGTGCCAGCTCACCGGGCGGCAATCAGCCCCAGCATTTT. Protein product: CASSPGGNQPQHF.

The V call is TRBV30, the J call TRBJ2-1; D possibly corresponds to TRBD2 (7 bases). Trimming left V 0 bases short and J 9 bases short, with 9 bases between. The CDR3 runs to 12 residues. CDR1 is GTSNPN and CDR2 is SVGIG in the germline V gene (reference sequence). The DNA of the CDR3 is TGTGCCTGGAGTGTAGGGGGGGGTGAGCAGTTCTTC. It encodes CAWSVGGGEQFF.

This chain links TRBV19 with TRBJ2-1; tentatively, D is TRBD2 (7 bases). Trimming shortened V by 4 bases and J by 0 bases, and 22 bases separated the two germline ends. This CDR3 is built from 19 residues. Looked up from germline, CDR1 is LNHDA and CDR2 is SQIVND (reference sequence). The CDR3 bases are TGTGCCAGTAGTACCGGGGGGAGGGGGAGGACGAGCTCCTACAATGAGCAGTTCTTC. This gives the protein CASSTGGRGRTSSYNEQFF.

This sequence joins TRBV9 and TRBJ1-2, with D possibly being TRBD1 (5 bases). The CDR3 covers 15 residues. Germline V gene data show CDR1 as SGDLS and CDR2 as YYNGEE. V was clipped by 3 bases and J by 4 bases, with 16 bases between them. The CDR3 DNA reads TGTGCCAGCAGCGAGGACCTGGGGCAGATCTATGGCTACACCTTC. Its protein product is CASSEDLGQIYGYTF.

The chain has TRBV6-5 and TRBJ1-1; 7 nucleotides agree with TRBD1. This CDR3 spans 14 amino acids. CDR1 is MNHEY and CDR2 is SVGAGI in the germline V gene. J lost 7 bases, V lost 4 bases, and 9 bases had no gene match. CDR3 bases: TGTGCCAGCAGTTCCACAGGGGCCAGGGGTGAAGCTTTCTTT. Its translation is CASSSTGARGEAFF.

The chain combines TRBV18 with TRBJ1-4; D not certain. V was pared by 3 bases and J by 7 bases, with 12 bases between. CDR3 size: 14 residues. CDR1 and CDR2 from the germline V gene are KGHSH and LQKENI. The CDR3 loop is CASSPGDRREKLFF. CDR3 DNA sequence: TGTGCCAGCTCACCCGGAGATCGTCGTGAAAAACTGTTTTTT.

The rearrangement links TRBV3-1 (or the pseudogene TRBV3-2) to TRBJ2-7; D may be TRBD2 (7 bases). Trimming shortened V by 1 base and J by 4 bases, and 17 bases separated the two germline ends. Per the germline V gene, CDR1 is LGHDT and CDR2 is YNNKEL (reference sequence). CDR3 size: 16 residues. The chain's CDR3 is CASSQVGGRGVYEQYF. CDR3 DNA sequence: TGTGCCAGCAGCCAAGTAGGGGGACGGGGGGTTTACGAGCAGTACTTC.

This clone occurred a few times. The rearrangement joins TRBV29-1 to TRBJ1-5; D is ambiguous. The germline V gene encodes CDR1 SQVTM and CDR2 ANQGSEA. V was pared by 4 bases and J by 0 bases, with 4 bases between. The CDR3 consists of 12 residues. The CDR3 bases are TGCAGCGTTGCCTATAGCAATCAGCCCCAGCATTTT. Translated: CSVAYSNQPQHF.

The V call is TRBV24-1, the J call TRBJ2-3; 7 bases are shared with TRBD2. Germline-derived CDR1 and CDR2 are KGHDR and SFDVKD. The V and J ends lost 4 bases and 6 bases, in that order; junction bases with no gene match: 6. This CDR3 has 14 amino acids. CDR3 residues: CATSEGGVMDTQYF. The CDR3 DNA is TGTGCCACCAGTGAGGGGGGGGTCATGGATACGCAGTATTTT.

This rearrangement joins TRBV28 to TRBJ2-7; D possibly corresponds to TRBD2 (6 bases). The germline V gene has CDR1 MDHEN and CDR2 SYDVKM. V lost 3 bases and J 3 bases, leaving 9 bases between the germline ends. The CDR3 length is 13 residues. CDR3 in amino acids: CASSFAGFYEQYF. CDR3 in DNA: TGTGCCAGCAGTTTCGCGGGATTCTACGAGCAGTACTTC. The whole variable domain, remainder taken from reference TRBV28 and TRBJ2-7, is DVKVTQSSRYLVKRTGEKVFLECVQDMDHENMFWYRQDPGLGLRLIYFSYDVKMKEKGDIPEGYSVSREKKERFSLILESASTNQTSMYLCASSFAGFYEQYFGPGTRLTVT.

J is TRBJ1-2 and V is TRBV19, with D unresolved. Germline V gives CDR1 LNHDA, CDR2 SQIVND (reference sequence). The CDR3 spans 12 residues. V lost 4 bases to trimming and J lost 6 bases, with 9 bases between them. CDR3 residues: CASSTDFDGYTF. CDR3 sequence (DNA): TGTGCCAGTAGTACGGACTTCGATGGCTACACCTTC.

The J gene is TRBJ2-2, the V gene TRBV14; 8 bases are a match to TRBD2. V lost 3 bases, J lost 1 base, and 4 bases stayed unmatched. CDR1 SGHDN and CDR2 FVKESK come from the germline V gene. This CDR3 is built from 16 residues. The CDR3 nucleotides read TGTGCCAGCAGCCAGTGGGGACTAGGGAACACCGGGGAGCTGTTTTTT. This encodes CASSQWGLGNTGELFF.